This T cell receptor beta chain was captured by sequencing in a study of T cell changes during pregnancy in multiple sclerosis. Produced via immunoSEQ multiplex PCR; TCRdb's table is partial and in-frame only. The repertoire includes roughly 63,000 clones, roughly 87% of them detected once, and less than 2.5% sits in the top ten. Sequenced here: peripheral blood, sampled in the second trimester of pregnancy. The source of this sequence is a female donor in good health, enrolled as a control in a pregnancy study.

The CDR3 spells CSVEDLGREAFF. The CDR3 DNA is TGCAGCGTTGAAGACTTGGGCCGGGAAGCTTTCTTT. The V call is TRBV29-1, the J call TRBJ1-1; D is undetermined. Trimming stripped 0 bases from V and 8 bases from J, with 10 bases between. Per the germline V gene, CDR1 is SQVTM and CDR2 is ANQGSEA. The CDR3 is made up of 12 amino acids. Based on the CDR3 plus reference TRBV29-1 and TRBJ1-1, the full variable domain is SAVISQKPSRDICQRGTSLTIQCQVDSQVTMMFWYRQQPGQSLTLIATANQGSEATYESGFVIDKFPISRPNLTFSTLTVSNMSPEDSSIYLCSVEDLGREAFFGQGTRLTVV.